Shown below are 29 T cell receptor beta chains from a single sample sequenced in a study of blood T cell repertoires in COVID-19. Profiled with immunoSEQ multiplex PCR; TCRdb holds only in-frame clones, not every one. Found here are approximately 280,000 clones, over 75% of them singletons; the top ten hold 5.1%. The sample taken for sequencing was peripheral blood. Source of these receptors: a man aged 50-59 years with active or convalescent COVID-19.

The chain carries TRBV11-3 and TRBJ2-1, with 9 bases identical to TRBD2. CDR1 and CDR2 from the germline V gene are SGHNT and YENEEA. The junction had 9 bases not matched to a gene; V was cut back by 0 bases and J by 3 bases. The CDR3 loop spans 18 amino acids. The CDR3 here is CASSLEIASGNIYNEQFF. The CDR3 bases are TGTGCCAGCAGCTTAGAGATCGCTAGCGGGAATATCTACAATGAGCAGTTCTTC.

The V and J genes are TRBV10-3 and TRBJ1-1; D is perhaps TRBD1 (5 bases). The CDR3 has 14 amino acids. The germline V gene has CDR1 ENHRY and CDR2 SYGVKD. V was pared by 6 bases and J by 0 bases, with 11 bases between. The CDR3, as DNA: TGTGCCATCAGAAAGGACAACTTGAACACTGAAGCTTTCTTT. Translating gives CAIRKDNLNTEAFF.

CDR3 amino acids: CASSFVPSAAYEQYF. CDR3 nucleotide sequence: TGTGCCAGCAGCTTCGTTCCTAGCGCTGCCTACGAGCAGTACTTC. This chain uses TRBV7-2 with TRBJ2-7, with a tentative D call TRBD2 (6 bases). CDR1 and CDR2 (germline): SGHTA, FQGNSA. The CDR3 is made up of 15 amino acids. V was pared by 3 bases and J by 2 bases, with 14 bases between.

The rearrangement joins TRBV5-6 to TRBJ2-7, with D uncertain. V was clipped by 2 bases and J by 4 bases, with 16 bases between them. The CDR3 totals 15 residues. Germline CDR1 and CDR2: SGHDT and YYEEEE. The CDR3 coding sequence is TGTGCCAGCAGCTTCCAAGTGTTTGGCTCTTACGAGCAGTACTTC. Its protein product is CASSFQVFGSYEQYF.

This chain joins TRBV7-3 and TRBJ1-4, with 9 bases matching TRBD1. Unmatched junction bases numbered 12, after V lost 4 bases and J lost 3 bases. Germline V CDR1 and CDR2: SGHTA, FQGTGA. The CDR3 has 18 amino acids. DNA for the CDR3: TGTGCCAGCAGCTACACGGGACAGGGTCGGATGGCTAATGAAAAACTGTTTTTT. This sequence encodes CASSYTGQGRMANEKLFF.

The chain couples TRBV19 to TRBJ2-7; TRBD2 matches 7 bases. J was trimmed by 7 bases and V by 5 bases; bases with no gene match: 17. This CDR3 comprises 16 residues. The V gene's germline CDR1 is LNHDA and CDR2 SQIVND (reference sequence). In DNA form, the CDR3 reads TGTGCCAGTAGTGAGTCAGGCGGGAGCTTGGCCGGGGAGCAGTACTTC. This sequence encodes CASSESGGSLAGEQYF.

The CDR3 DNA reads TGTGCCAGCATCCCCCTTAGTGGAGAGACCCAGTACTTC. It yields the protein CASIPLSGETQYF. The J gene is TRBJ2-5, the V gene TRBV28; unclear D gene. V was shortened by 7 bases and J by 4 bases, with 13 bases between the two germline ends. The CDR3 spans 13 residues. Germline values: CDR1 MDHEN, CDR2 SYDVKM.

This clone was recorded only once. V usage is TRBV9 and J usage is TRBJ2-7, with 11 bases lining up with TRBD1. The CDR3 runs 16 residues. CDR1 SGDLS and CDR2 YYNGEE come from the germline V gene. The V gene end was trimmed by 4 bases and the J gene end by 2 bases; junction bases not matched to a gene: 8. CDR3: CASSLRDRGATYEQYF. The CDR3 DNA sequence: TGTGCCAGCAGCCTCCGGGACAGGGGGGCCACCTACGAGCAGTACTTC. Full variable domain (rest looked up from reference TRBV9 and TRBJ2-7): DSGVTQTPKHLITATGQRVTLRCSPRSGDLSVYWYQQSLDQGLQFLIQYYNGEERAKGNILERFSAQQFPDLHSELNLSSLELGDSALYFCASSLRDRGATYEQYFGPGTRLTVT.

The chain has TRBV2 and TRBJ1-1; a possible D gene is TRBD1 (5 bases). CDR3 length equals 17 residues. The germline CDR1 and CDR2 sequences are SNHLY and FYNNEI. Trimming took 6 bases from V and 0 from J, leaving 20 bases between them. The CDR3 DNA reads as TGTGCCAGCAGCCCATCTTCGACAGCACGCATGAACACTGAAGCTTTCTTT. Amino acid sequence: CASSPSSTARMNTEAFF.

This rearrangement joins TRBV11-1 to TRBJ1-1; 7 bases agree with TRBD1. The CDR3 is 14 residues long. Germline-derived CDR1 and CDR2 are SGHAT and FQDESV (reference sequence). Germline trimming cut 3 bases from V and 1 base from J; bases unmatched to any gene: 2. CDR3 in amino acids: CASSFNRGNTEAFF. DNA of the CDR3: TGTGCCAGCAGCTTCAACAGGGGGAACACTGAAGCTTTCTTT.

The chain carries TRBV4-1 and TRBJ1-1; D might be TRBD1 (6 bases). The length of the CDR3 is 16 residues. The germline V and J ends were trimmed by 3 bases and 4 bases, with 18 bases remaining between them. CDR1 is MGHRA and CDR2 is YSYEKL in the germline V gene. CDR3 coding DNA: TGCGCCAGCAGCCATGGCTCTGGGGTCAGGGGCACTGAAGCTTTCTTT. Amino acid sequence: CASSHGSGVRGTEAFF.

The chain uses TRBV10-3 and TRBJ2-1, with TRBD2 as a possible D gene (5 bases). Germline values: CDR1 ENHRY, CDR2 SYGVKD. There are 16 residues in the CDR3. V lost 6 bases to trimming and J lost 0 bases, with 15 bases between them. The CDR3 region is CAIRGSGKSSYNEQFF. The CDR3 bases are TGTGCCATCAGGGGGAGCGGAAAAAGCTCCTACAATGAGCAGTTCTTC.

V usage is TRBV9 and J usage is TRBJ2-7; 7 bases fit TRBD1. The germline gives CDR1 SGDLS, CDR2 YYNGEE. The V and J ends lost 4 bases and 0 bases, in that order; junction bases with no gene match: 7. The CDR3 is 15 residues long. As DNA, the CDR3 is TGTGCCAGCAGCCCCCAGGGACAGAGCTCCTACGAGCAGTACTTC. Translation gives CASSPQGQSSYEQYF.

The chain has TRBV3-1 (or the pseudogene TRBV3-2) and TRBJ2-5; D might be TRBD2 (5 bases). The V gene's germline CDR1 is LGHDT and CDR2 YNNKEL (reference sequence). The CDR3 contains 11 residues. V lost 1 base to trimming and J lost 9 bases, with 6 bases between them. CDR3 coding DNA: TGTGCCAGCAGCCAAGCGGGGTCCCAGTACTTC. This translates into CASSQAGSQYF.

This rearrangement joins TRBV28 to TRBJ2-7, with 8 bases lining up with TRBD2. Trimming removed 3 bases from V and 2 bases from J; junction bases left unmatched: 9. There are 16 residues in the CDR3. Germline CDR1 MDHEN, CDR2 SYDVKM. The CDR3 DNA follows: TGTGCCAGCAGTTTGGGGGGGTACGGGAGGGCCTACGAGCAGTACTTC. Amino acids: CASSLGGYGRAYEQYF.

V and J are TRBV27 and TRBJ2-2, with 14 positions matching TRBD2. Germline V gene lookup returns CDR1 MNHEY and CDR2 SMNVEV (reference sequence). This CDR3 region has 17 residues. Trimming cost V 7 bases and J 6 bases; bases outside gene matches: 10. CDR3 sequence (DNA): TGTGCCAGCAAAAAAGGGACTAGCGGGAGCCCCCCCGGGGAGCTGTTTTTT. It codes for CASKKGTSGSPPGELFF.

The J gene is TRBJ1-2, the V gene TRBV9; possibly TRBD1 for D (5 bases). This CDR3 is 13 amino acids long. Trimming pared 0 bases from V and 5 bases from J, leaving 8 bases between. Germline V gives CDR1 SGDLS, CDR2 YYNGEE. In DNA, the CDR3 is TGTGCCAGCAGCGTAGAAGACAGTTATGGCTACACCTTC. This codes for CASSVEDSYGYTF.

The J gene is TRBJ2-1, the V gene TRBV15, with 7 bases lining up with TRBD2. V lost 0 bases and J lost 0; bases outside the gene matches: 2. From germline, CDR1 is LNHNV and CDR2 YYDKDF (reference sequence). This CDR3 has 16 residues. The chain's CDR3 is CATSRDRGSSYNEQFF. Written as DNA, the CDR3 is TGTGCCACCAGCAGAGATCGCGGGAGCTCCTACAATGAGCAGTTCTTC.

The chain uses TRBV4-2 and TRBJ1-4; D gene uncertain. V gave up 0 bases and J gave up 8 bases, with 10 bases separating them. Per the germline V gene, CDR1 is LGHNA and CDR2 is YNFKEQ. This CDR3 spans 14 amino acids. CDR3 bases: TGTGCCAGCAGCCAAGAAGTCCGAGGGGAAAAACTGTTTTTT. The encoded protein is CASSQEVRGEKLFF.

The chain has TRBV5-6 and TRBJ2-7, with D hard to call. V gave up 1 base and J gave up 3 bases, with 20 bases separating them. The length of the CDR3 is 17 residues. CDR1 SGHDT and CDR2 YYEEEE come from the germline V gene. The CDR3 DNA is TGTGCCAGCAGCTTGCGCAGCCGTAATCGACTTTACTACGAGCAGTACTTC. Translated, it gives CASSLRSRNRLYYEQYF.

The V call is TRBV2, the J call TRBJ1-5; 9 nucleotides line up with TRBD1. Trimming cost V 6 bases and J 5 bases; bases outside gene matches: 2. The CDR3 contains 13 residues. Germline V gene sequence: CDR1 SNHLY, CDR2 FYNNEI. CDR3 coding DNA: TGTGCCAGCAGCCGGGACAGGGATCAGCCCCAGCATTTT. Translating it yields CASSRDRDQPQHF.

The CDR3 region is CASSPEGTQSYNEQFF. CDR3 in DNA: TGTGCCAGCAGCCCCGAGGGCACGCAGTCCTACAATGAGCAGTTCTTC. V usage is TRBV7-2 and J usage is TRBJ2-1; possible D gene TRBD2, 5 bases. The V and J ends lost 5 bases and 1 base respectively, with 15 bases between them. The CDR3 is made up of 16 amino acids. Germline V lookup: CDR1 SGHTA, CDR2 FQGNSA. The full variable domain, with the rest looked up from reference TRBV7-2 and TRBJ2-1, is GAGVSQSPSNKVTEKGKDVELRCDPISGHTALYWYRQSLGQGLEFLIYFQGNSAPDKSGLPSDRFSAERTGGSVSTLTIQRTQQEDSAVYLCASSPEGTQSYNEQFFGPGTRLTVL.

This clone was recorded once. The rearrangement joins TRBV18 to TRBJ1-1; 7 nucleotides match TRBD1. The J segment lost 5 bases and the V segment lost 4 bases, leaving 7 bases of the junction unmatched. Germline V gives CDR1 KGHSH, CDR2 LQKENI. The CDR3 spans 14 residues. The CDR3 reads CASSLTGAKTEAFF. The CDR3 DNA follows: TGTGCCAGCTCACTAACAGGGGCGAAGACTGAAGCTTTCTTT.

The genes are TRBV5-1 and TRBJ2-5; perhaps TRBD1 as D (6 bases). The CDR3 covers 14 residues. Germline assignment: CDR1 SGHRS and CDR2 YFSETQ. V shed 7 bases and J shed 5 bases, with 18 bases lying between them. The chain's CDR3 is CASYRGGLMETQYF. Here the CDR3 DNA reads TGCGCCAGCTACCGTGGGGGCTTAATGGAGACCCAGTACTTC.

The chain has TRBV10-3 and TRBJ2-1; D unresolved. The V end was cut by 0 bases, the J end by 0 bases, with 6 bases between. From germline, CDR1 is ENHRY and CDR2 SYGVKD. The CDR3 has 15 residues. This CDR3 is CAISESASSYNEQFF. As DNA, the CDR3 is TGTGCCATCAGTGAGTCAGCGAGCTCCTACAATGAGCAGTTCTTC.

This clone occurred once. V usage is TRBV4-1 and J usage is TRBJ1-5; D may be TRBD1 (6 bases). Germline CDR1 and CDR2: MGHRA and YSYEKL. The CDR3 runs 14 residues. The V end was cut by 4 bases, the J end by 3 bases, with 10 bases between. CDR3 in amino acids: CASSPGQSNQPQHF. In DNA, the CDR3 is TGCGCCAGCAGCCCAGGACAGTCCAATCAGCCCCAGCATTTT.

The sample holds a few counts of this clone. CDR3 protein: CATSRDVAGDGYTF. In nucleotides, the CDR3 is TGTGCCACCAGCAGAGATGTGGCAGGCGATGGCTACACCTTC. The gene calls are TRBV15 and TRBJ1-2; D not certain. With 0 bases removed from V and 6 bases from J, the gap between germline ends came to 11 bases. Germline CDR1 LNHNV, CDR2 YYDKDF (reference sequence). The CDR3 has 14 amino acids.

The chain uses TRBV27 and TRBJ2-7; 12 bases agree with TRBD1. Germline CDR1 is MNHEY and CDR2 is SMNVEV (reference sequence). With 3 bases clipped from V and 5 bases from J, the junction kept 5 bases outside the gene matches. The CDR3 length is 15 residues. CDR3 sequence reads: CASSFGTGGRNEQYF. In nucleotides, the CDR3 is TGTGCCAGCAGTTTTGGGACAGGGGGCCGGAACGAGCAGTACTTC.

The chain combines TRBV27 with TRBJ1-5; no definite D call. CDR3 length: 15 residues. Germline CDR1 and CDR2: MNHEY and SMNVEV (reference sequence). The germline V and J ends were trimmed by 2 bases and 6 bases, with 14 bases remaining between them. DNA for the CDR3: TGTGCCAGCAGTTTAGGATCCCACACGGGTCAGCCCCAGCATTTT. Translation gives CASSLGSHTGQPQHF.